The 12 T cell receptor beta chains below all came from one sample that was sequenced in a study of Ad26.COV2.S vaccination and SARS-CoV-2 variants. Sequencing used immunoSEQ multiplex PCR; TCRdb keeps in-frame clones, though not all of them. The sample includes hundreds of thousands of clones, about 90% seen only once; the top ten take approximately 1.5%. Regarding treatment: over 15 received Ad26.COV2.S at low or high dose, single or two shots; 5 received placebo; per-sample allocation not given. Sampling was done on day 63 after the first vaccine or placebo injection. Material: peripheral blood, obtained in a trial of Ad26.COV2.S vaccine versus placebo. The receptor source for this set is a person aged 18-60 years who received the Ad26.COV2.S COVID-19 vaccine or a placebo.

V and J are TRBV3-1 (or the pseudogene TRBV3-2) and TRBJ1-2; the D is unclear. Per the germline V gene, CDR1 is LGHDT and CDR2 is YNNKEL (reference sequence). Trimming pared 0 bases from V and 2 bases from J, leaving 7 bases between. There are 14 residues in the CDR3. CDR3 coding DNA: TGTGCCAGCAGCCAAGATCTGGGCAACTATGGCTACACCTTC. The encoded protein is CASSQDLGNYGYTF.

The CDR3 DNA reads as TGTGCCAGCAGCCCGGGACATACCTTCGGAACTGAAGCTTTCTTT. The encoded protein is CASSPGHTFGTEAFF. The V call is TRBV27, the J call TRBJ1-1; D is possibly TRBD1 (6 bases). CDR1 is MNHEY and CDR2 is SMNVEV in the germline V gene (reference sequence). There are 15 residues in the CDR3. The germline V and J ends were trimmed by 6 bases and 5 bases, with 19 bases remaining between them.

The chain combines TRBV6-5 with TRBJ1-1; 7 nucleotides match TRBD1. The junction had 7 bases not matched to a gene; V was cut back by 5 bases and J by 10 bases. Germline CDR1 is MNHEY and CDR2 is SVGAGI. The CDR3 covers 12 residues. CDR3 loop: CASSPTGRRAFF. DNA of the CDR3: TGTGCCAGCAGTCCGACAGGGCGTCGAGCTTTCTTT.

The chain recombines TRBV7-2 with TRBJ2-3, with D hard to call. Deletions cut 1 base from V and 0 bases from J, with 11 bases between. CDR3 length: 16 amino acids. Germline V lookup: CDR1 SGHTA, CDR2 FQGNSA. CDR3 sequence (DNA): TGTGCCAGCAGCTTAGAGGTCCTCCGTAGCACAGATACGCAGTATTTT. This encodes CASSLEVLRSTDTQYF.

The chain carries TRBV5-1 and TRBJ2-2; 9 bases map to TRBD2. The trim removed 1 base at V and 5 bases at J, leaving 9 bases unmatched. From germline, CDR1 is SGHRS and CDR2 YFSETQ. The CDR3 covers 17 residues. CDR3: CASSLMVAGAGTGELFF. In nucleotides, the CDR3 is TGCGCCAGCAGCTTGATGGTAGCGGGAGCGGGGACCGGGGAGCTGTTTTTT.

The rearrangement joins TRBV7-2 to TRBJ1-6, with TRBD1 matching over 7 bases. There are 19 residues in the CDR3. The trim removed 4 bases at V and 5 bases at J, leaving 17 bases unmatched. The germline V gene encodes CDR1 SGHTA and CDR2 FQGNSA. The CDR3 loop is CASSSRTGSPAMHNSPLHF. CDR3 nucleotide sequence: TGTGCCAGCAGCTCAAGGACAGGATCTCCGGCCATGCATAATTCACCCCTCCACTTT. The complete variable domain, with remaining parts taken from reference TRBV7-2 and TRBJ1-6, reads GAGVSQSPSNKVTEKGKDVELRCDPISGHTALYWYRQSLGQGLEFLIYFQGNSAPDKSGLPSDRFSAERTGGSVSTLTIQRTQQEDSAVYLCASSSRTGSPAMHNSPLHFGNGTRLTVT.

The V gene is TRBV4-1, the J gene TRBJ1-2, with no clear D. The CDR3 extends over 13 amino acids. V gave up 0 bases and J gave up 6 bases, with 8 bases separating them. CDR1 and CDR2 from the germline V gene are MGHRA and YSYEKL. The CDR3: CASSQEVGNGYTF. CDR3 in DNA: TGCGCCAGCAGCCAAGAGGTAGGAAATGGCTACACCTTC.

The CDR3 region is CASSQDLGTVTEKLFF. In DNA form, the CDR3 reads TGTGCCAGCAGCCAAGATCTAGGGACAGTCACCGAAAAACTGTTTTTT. V gene TRBV14 combines with J gene TRBJ1-4; 7 bases line up with TRBD1. Trimming at V came to 0 bases and at J to 8 bases, leaving 9 bases not matched to a gene. The CDR3 runs 16 residues. Germline CDR1 and CDR2: SGHDN and FVKESK.

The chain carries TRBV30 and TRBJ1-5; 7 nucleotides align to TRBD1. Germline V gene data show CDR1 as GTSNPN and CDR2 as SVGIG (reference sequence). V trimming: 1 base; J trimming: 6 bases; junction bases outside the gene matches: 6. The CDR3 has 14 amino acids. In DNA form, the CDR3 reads TGTGCCTGGAGTGGAGGACAGGAGACTCAGCCCCAGCATTTT. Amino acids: CAWSGGQETQPQHF.

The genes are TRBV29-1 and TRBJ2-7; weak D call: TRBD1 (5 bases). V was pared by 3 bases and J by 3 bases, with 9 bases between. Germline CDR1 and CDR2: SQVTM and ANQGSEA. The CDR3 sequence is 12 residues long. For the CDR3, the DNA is TGCAGCGTTGAGGGGCAGTTCTACGAGCAGTACTTC. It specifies CSVEGQFYEQYF.

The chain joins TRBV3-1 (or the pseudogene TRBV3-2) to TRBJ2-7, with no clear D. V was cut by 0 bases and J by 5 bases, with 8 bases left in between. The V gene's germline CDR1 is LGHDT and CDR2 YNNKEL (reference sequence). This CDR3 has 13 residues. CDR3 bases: TGTGCCAGCAGCCAAGAACGGGTCCACGAGCAGTACTTC. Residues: CASSQERVHEQYF.

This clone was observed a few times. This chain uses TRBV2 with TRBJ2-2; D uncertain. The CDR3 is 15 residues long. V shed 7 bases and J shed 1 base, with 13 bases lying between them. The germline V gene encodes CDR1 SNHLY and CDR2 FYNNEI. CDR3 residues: CASKGSNKNTGELFF. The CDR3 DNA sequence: TGTGCCAGCAAGGGAAGCAACAAGAACACCGGGGAGCTGTTTTTT.